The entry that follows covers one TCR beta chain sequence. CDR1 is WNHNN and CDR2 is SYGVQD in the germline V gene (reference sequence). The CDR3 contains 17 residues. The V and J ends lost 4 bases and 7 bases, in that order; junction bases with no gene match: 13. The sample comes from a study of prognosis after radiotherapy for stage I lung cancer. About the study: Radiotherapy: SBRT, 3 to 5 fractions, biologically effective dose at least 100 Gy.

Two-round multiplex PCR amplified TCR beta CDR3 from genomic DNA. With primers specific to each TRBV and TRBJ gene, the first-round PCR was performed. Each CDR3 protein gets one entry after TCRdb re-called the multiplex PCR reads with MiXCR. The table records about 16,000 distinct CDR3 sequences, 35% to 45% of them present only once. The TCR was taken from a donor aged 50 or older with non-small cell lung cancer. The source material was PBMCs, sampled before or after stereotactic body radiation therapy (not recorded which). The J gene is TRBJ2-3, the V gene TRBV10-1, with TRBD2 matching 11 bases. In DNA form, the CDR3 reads TGCGCCAGCAGTGGACTAGCGGGAACCGCAGGGGAAAATACGCAGTATTTT. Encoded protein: CASSGLAGTAGENTQYF.